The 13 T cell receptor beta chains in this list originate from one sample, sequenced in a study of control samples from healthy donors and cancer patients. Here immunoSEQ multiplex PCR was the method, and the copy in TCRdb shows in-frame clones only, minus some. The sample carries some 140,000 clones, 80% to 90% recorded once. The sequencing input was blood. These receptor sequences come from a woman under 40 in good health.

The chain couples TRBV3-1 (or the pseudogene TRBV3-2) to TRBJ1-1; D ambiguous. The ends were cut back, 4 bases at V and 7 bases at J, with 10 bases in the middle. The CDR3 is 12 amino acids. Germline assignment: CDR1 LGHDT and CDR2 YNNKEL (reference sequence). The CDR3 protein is CASSRGEREAFF. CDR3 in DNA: TGTGCCAGCAGCCGGGGAGAGCGTGAAGCTTTCTTT.

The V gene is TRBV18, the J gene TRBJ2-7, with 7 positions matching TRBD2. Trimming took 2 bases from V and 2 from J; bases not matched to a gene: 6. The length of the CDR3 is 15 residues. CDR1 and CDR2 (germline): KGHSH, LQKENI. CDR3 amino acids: CASSPTPSGAYEQYF. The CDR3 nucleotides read TGTGCCAGCTCACCAACCCCTAGCGGCGCCTACGAGCAGTACTTC.

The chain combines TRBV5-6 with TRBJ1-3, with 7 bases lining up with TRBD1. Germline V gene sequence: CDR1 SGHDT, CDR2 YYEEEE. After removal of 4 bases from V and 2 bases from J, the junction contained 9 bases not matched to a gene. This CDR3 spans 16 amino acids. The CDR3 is CASSPMVTGPGNTIYF. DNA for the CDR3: TGTGCCAGCAGCCCAATGGTGACAGGGCCTGGAAACACCATATATTTT.

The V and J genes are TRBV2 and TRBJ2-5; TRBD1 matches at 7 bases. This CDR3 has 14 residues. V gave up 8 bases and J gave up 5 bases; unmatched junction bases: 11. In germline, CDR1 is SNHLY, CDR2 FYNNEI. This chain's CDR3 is CASRRDRASETQYF. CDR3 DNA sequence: TGTGCCAGCCGCCGTGACAGGGCGAGTGAGACCCAGTACTTC.

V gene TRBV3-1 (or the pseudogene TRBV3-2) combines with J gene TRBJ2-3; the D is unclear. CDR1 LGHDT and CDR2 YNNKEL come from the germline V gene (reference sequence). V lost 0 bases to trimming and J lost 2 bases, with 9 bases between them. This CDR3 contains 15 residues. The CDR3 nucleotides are TGTGCCAGCAGCCAAGATCTAGGCGTCACAGATACGCAGTATTTT. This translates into CASSQDLGVTDTQYF.

The DNA for the CDR3 is TGTGCCAGCTCACTCGGGGCGGGAGGCGTCACTAGCACAGATACGCAGTATTTT. Its translation is CASSLGAGGVTSTDTQYF. The genes are TRBV18 and TRBJ2-3, with 8 nucleotides matching TRBD2. The CDR3 is 18 residues long. The J segment lost 0 bases and the V segment lost 4 bases, leaving 12 bases of the junction unmatched. Germline V gene data show CDR1 as KGHSH and CDR2 as LQKENI.

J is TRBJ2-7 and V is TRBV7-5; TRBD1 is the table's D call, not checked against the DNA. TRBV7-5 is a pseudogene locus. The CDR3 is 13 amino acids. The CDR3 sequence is CARSPGTTYEQYF. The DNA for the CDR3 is TGTGCCAGAAGCCCAGGGACAACCTACGAGCAGTACTTC.

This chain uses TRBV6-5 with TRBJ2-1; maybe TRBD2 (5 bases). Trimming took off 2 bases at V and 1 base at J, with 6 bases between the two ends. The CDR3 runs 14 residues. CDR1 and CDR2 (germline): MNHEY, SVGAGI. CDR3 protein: CASSYSGSYNEQFF. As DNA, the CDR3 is TGTGCCAGCAGTTACAGCGGTTCCTACAATGAGCAGTTCTTC.

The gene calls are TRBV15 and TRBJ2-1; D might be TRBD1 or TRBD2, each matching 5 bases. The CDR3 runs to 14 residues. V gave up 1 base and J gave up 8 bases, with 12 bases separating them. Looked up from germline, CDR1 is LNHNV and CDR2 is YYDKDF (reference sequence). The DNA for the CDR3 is TGTGCCACCAGCAGAGTTGGGGGATCCGATGAGCAGTTCTTC. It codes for CATSRVGGSDEQFF.

This chain's CDR3 is CASSAVAGTGGYTF. The CDR3 DNA is TGCGCCAGCAGCGCCGTTGCGGGGACCGGCGGCTACACCTTC. This chain links TRBV4-1 with TRBJ1-2, with D possibly TRBD1 on 5 matching bases. Germline CDR1 and CDR2: MGHRA and YSYEKL. The CDR3 contains 14 residues. V shed 5 bases and J shed 8 bases, with 18 bases lying between them.

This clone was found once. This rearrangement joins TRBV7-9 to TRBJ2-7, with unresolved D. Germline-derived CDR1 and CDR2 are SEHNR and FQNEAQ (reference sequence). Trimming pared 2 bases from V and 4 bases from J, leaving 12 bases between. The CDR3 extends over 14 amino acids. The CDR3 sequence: CASSLNIDLYEQYF. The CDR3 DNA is TGTGCCAGCAGCTTAAATATAGACCTATACGAGCAGTACTTC. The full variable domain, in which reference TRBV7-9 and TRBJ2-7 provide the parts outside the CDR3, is DTGVSQNPRHKITKRGQNVTFRCDPISEHNRLYWYRQTLGQGPEFLTYFQNEAQLEKSRLLSDRFSAERPKGSFSTLEIQRTEQGDSAMYLCASSLNIDLYEQYFGPGTRLTVT.

The CDR3 loop is CASSLGETGYEQYF. CDR3 DNA: TGCGCCAGCAGCTTGGGCGAGACTGGTTACGAGCAGTACTTC. J is TRBJ2-7 and V is TRBV5-1; D unresolved. Trimming removed 0 bases from V and 4 bases from J, with 11 bases in between. The CDR3 runs 14 residues. The germline gives CDR1 SGHRS, CDR2 YFSETQ.

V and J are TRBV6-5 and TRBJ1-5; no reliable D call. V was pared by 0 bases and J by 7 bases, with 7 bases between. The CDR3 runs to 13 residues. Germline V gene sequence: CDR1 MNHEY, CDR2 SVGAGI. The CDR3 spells CASSYSTGQPQHF. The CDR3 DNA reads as TGTGCCAGCAGTTACTCGACCGGGCAGCCCCAGCATTTT.